A selection of T cell receptor beta chains follows, all from one sample in a study of OX40 agonist ivuxolimab in advanced cancers. This table comes from immunoSEQ multiplex PCR, and its TCRdb copy is limited to in-frame clones, with some not included. Of about 66,000 clones listed, roughly 73% are singletons. The source was CD4+ or CD8+ T cells sorted from blood, collected in a trial of the OX40 agonist ivuxolimab. The receptors originated from an adult with an advanced solid tumor such as melanoma, head and neck, liver or kidney cancer. Each CDR3 is given with its conserved first and last residue. Fields, in order: clone size, J gene, V gene, D gene, CDR3 protein, CDR3 DNA. The D gene is left open where the match is weak. Clone size is stated in some rows and not others, as once, few, many or a class when expanded.

NA,TRBJ2-1,TRBV6-1,TRBD1,CASSEVGDRGDEQFF,TGTGCCAGCAGTGAAGTCGGGGACAGGGGTGATGAGCAGTTCTTC
NA,TRBJ2-2,TRBV7-9,NA,CASSLPPTENTGELFF,TGTGCCAGCAGCTTACCGCCTACAGAGAACACCGGGGAGCTGTTTTTT
few,TRBJ1-4,TRBV6-5,NA,CASSYSGVVGEKLFF,TGTGCCAGCAGTTACTCGGGTGTGGTGGGCGAAAAACTGTTTTTT
NA,TRBJ2-3,TRBV28,NA,CASSPSGTATDTQYF,TGTGCCAGCAGTCCCTCCGGGACTGCTACAGATACGCAGTATTTT
NA,TRBJ2-2,TRBV11-2,TRBD1,CASSKGTVNTGELFF,TGTGCCAGCAGCAAGGGGACAGTTAACACCGGGGAGCTGTTTTTT
few,TRBJ1-1,TRBV7-3,NA,CASSLERNTEAFF,TGTGCCAGCAGCTTAGAACGGAACACTGAAGCTTTCTTT
NA,TRBJ2-7,TRBV7-2,NA,CASSLVQTYEQYF,TGTGCCAGCAGCTTAGTACAAACCTACGAGCAGTACTTC
NA,TRBJ1-1,TRBV6-5,NA,CASSYVRGTEAFF,TGTGCCAGCAGTTACGTCAGGGGCACTGAAGCTTTCTTT
NA,TRBJ2-3,TRBV6-1,NA,CASTKGGDTQYF,TGTGCCAGCACCAAAGGGGGGGATACGCAGTATTTT
once,TRBJ2-1,TRBV4-1,TRBD2,CASSQAGRGGIHEQFF,TGCGCCAGCAGCCAAGCTGGGCGGGGGGGGATCCATGAGCAGTTCTTC
NA,TRBJ2-5,TRBV11-2,NA,CASTLAGKETQYF,TGTGCCAGCACCTTGGCGGGAAAAGAGACCCAGTACTTC
NA,TRBJ2-2,TRBV7-8,TRBD2,CASSRKSGTHTGELFF,TGTGCCAGCAGCCGGAAAAGCGGGACCCACACCGGGGAGCTGTTTTTT
NA,TRBJ1-2,TRBV5-4,TRBD1,CASSPRDRVGDGYTF,TGTGCCAGCAGCCCACGGGACAGGGTTGGGGATGGCTACACCTTC
NA,TRBJ1-4,TRBV7-9,NA,CASSLKGGLIEKLFF,TGTGCCAGCAGCTTAAAAGGGGGATTGATCGAAAAACTGTTTTTT
NA,TRBJ2-4,TRBV5-6,TRBD1,CASSVTGVGAKNIQYF,TGTGCCAGCAGCGTCACAGGGGTTGGAGCCAAAAACATTCAGTACTTC
NA,TRBJ2-5,TRBV4-1,NA,CASSQDHRRAQETQYF,TGCGCCAGCAGCCAAGATCACAGGAGGGCGCAAGAGACCCAGTACTTC
NA,TRBJ2-7,TRBV6-1,TRBD1,CASSNQGAYEQYF,TGTGCCAGCAGCAACCAGGGGGCCTACGAGCAGTACTTC
NA,TRBJ2-7,TRBV7-7,TRBD1,CASSLGPGGEQYF,TGTGCTAGCAGCTTAGGCCCAGGGGGCGAGCAGTACTTC
NA,TRBJ2-7,TRBV6-1,TRBD1,CASSVRTGSYYEQYF,TGTGCCAGCAGTGTAAGGACAGGGTCTTACTACGAGCAGTACTTC
NA,TRBJ1-4,TRBV13,NA,CASSLRTPGEKLFF,TGTGCCAGCAGCCTACGGACCCCAGGGGAAAAACTGTTTTTT
NA,TRBJ2-3,TRBV7-8,TRBD1,CASRGRTGGSTDTQYF,TGTGCCAGCAGGGGGCGGACAGGGGGCTCTACAGATACGCAGTATTTT
few,TRBJ2-7,TRBV5-1,NA,CASSLAGSLYEQYF,TGCGCCAGCAGCTTAGCGGGCAGCCTCTACGAGCAGTACTTC
many,TRBJ2-7,TRBV5-1,TRBD1,CASSSAGTGSYEQYF,TGCGCCAGCAGCTCAGCCGGGACAGGTTCCTACGAGCAGTACTTC
NA,TRBJ2-1,TRBV5-1,NA,CASSLLSGGSYHNEQFF,TGCGCCAGCAGCTTGTTGTCCGGGGGATCCTACCACAATGAGCAGTTCTTC
NA,TRBJ1-4,TRBV18,NA,CASSLNPSQGNEKLFF,TGTGCCAGCTCACTTAACCCCTCTCAGGGAAATGAAAAACTGTTTTTT
NA,TRBJ2-4,TRBV6-6,TRBD1,CASSMSGTGKNIQYF,TGTGCCAGCAGTATGTCCGGGACAGGGAAAAACATTCAGTACTTC
NA,TRBJ1-5,TRBV7-8,NA,CASSLGLNRDYQPQHF,TGTGCCAGCAGCTTAGGACTCAACAGGGACTATCAGCCCCAGCATTTT
NA,TRBJ1-4,TRBV6-5,TRBD1,CASSYSMGTGVEKLFF,TGTGCCAGCAGTTACTCGATGGGGACAGGGGTTGAAAAACTGTTTTTT
NA,TRBJ2-2,TRBV2,NA,CASSRETGELFF,TGTGCCAGCAGTCGGGAAACCGGGGAGCTGTTTTTT
few,TRBJ2-7,TRBV28,NA,CASRAFAGATYEQYF,TGTGCCAGCAGGGCGTTCGCAGGGGCTACCTACGAGCAGTACTTC
NA,TRBJ1-6,TRBV7-6,NA,CASSFALDNSPLHF,TGTGCCAGCAGCTTCGCATTAGACAATTCACCCCTCCACTTT
NA,TRBJ2-3,TRBV10-3,NA,CAISESTDTQYF,TGTGCCATCAGTGAGAGCACAGATACGCAGTATTTT
once,TRBJ1-1,TRBV2,NA,CASSDRGLNTEAFF,TGTGCCAGCAGTGACAGGGGTTTGAACACTGAAGCTTTCTTT
NA,TRBJ2-3,TRBV19,TRBD2,CASKTSGGAPDTQYF,TGTGCCAGTAAAACTAGCGGGGGGGCCCCAGATACGCAGTATTTT
NA,TRBJ1-5,TRBV28,NA,CASSLSYTPINQPQHF,TGTGCCAGCAGTTTATCCTACACTCCTATCAATCAGCCCCAGCATTTT
NA,TRBJ1-6,TRBV5-1,NA,CASSLDIGYNSPLHF,TGCGCCAGCAGCTTGGATATAGGTTATAATTCACCCCTCCACTTT
NA,TRBJ1-3,TRBV16,NA,CASSQSRADGNTIYF,TGTGCCAGCAGCCAATCTAGGGCAGATGGAAACACCATATATTTT
few,TRBJ2-1,TRBV19,NA,CASSNGRGWNEQFF,TGTGCCAGTAGTAATGGTCGGGGTTGGAATGAGCAGTTCTTC
NA,TRBJ1-2,TRBV5-4,TRBD1,CASSRDRVAVGYTF,TGTGCCAGCAGCCGGGACAGGGTGGCGGTTGGCTACACCTTC
once,TRBJ1-1,TRBV6-1,NA,CASMGQTNTEAFF,TGTGCCAGCATGGGACAAACGAACACTGAAGCTTTCTTT
few,TRBJ1-5,TRBV6-5,NA,CASSKQGSPQHF,TGTGCCAGCAGTAAACAGGGTTCCCCCCAGCATTTT
NA,TRBJ1-1,TRBV7-2,TRBD1,CASSSRQGGKAFF,TGTGCCAGCAGCTCCCGACAGGGGGGTAAAGCTTTCTTT
NA,TRBJ2-3,TRBV6-6,TRBD2,CASSYPREGGRDTQYF,TGTGCCAGCAGTTATCCGCGGGAGGGGGGCCGCGATACGCAGTATTTT
NA,TRBJ1-3,TRBV19,TRBD1,CASSMSRDRYISGNTIYF,TGTGCCAGTAGTATGTCCCGGGACAGGTACATCTCTGGAAACACCATATATTTT
NA,TRBJ2-7,TRBV13,TRBD1,CASSSGTGGYEQYF,TGTGCCAGCAGCTCCGGGACAGGGGGCTACGAGCAGTACTTC
NA,TRBJ2-5,TRBV5-4,NA,CATGTGAGQETQYF,TGTGCCACGGGGACGGGAGCTGGTCAAGAGACCCAGTACTTC
NA,TRBJ2-7,TRBV7-9,NA,CASSSQVGVSHEQYF,TGTGCCAGCAGCTCCCAAGTAGGGGTAAGCCACGAGCAGTACTTC
once,TRBJ2-1,TRBV5-1,TRBD1,CASSLQGDVNEQFF,TGCGCCAGCAGCCTACAGGGGGATGTAAATGAGCAGTTCTTC
NA,TRBJ1-5,TRBV10-3,NA,CAISRQSNQPQHF,TGTGCCATCTCTCGACAGTCTAATCAGCCCCAGCATTTT
NA,TRBJ1-4,TRBV6-5,TRBD1,CASSYSTGVYEKLFF,TGTGCCAGCAGTTACTCGACAGGGGTTTATGAAAAACTGTTTTTT
few,TRBJ1-3,TRBV18,TRBD1,CASSPTGGINTIYF,TGTGCCAGCTCACCAACAGGGGGTATCAACACCATATATTTT
NA,TRBJ2-7,TRBV11-3,TRBD2,CASSPRWGLAGGSGGEQYF,TGTGCCAGCAGCCCACGTTGGGGACTAGCGGGAGGCTCGGGGGGCGAGCAGTACTTC
NA,TRBJ1-2,TRBV18,TRBD1,CASSRTGVSAYTF,TGTGCCAGCTCACGGACAGGGGTCTCAGCCTACACCTTC
NA,TRBJ2-1,TRBV7-9,NA,CASSPNPPFYNEQFF,TGTGCCAGCAGCCCTAACCCACCTTTCTACAATGAGCAGTTCTTC
NA,TRBJ2-7,TRBV27,TRBD2,CASSLSRGAFGEQYF,TGTGCCAGCAGTTTATCGCGGGGGGCTTTTGGTGAGCAGTACTTC
NA,TRBJ2-7,TRBV5-5,TRBD2,CASSRGSAGVYEQYF,TGTGCCAGCAGTCGGGGTTCGGCGGGAGTATACGAGCAGTACTTC
NA,TRBJ2-1,TRBV4-1,NA,CASSQPRQTSEQFF,TGCGCCAGCAGCCAACCGAGACAGACTAGTGAGCAGTTCTTC
once,TRBJ1-4,TRBV10-3,NA,CAISESPLATNEKLFF,TGTGCCATCAGTGAGTCTCCCCTTGCAACTAATGAAAAACTGTTTTTT
once,TRBJ2-7,TRBV5-1,TRBD2,CASSRRGGTYEQYF,TGCGCCAGCAGCCGTCGGGGGGGCACCTACGAGCAGTACTTC